Below are 9 T cell receptor beta chains sequenced from a single sample in a study of technical replicates of blood from a few donors. Generated by immunoSEQ multiplex PCR, the TCRdb table keeps only in-frame clones and is missing some. The table lists under 70,000 clones, 85% to 90% of them singletons. The sequenced sample consisted of PBMCs. Source of these receptors: a human donor in good health. Some clones in this sample may be carry-over from other donors' samples.

The count of this clone is one. The V gene is TRBV6-5, the J gene TRBJ1-2; 7 bases match TRBD1. The CDR3 totals 15 residues. CDR1 and CDR2 (germline): MNHEY, SVGAGI. V shed 0 bases, J shed 8 bases, and the junction held 9 bases outside the gene matches. In nucleotides, the CDR3 is TGTGCCAGCAGTTACTCGGCGGTAGGGGGCAAGGGCTACACCTTC. Residues: CASSYSAVGGKGYTF.

This chain uses TRBV18 with TRBJ2-7, with a possible D match to TRBD1 (5 bases). The CDR3 is 13 residues long. CDR1 is KGHSH and CDR2 is LQKENI in the germline V gene. V was trimmed by 3 bases and J by 2 bases, leaving 8 bases between them. The CDR3 bases are TGTGCCAGCTCACCTACAGGAACCTACGAGCAGTACTTC. This encodes CASSPTGTYEQYF.

The rearrangement uses TRBV30 and TRBJ1-2; 9 nucleotides match TRBD1. Germline values: CDR1 GTSNPN, CDR2 SVGIG (reference sequence). The CDR3 loop spans 11 amino acids. V lost 3 bases and J lost 8; bases outside the gene matches: 1. The CDR3 DNA reads as TGTGCCTGGAGGGACAGGGGAGGCTACACCTTC. This gives the protein CAWRDRGGYTF.

V usage is TRBV7-2 and J usage is TRBJ2-1, with 8 bases matching TRBD1. With 5 bases clipped from V and 5 bases from J, the junction kept 8 bases outside the gene matches. Germline V gene data show CDR1 as SGHTA and CDR2 as FQGNSA. The CDR3 consists of 15 residues. Here the CDR3 reads CASSPGTGPHNEQFF. The CDR3 DNA sequence: TGTGCCAGCAGCCCGGGGACAGGTCCCCACAATGAGCAGTTCTTC.

The chain links TRBV4-1 to TRBJ2-3, with D tentatively TRBD2 (6 bases). V was cut by 4 bases and J by 2 bases, with 7 bases left in between. The CDR3 contains 13 residues. CDR1 is MGHRA, CDR2 YSYEKL, per germline. The CDR3 DNA reads TGCGCCAGCAGCCGGACTATCACAGATACGCAGTATTTT. Encoded protein: CASSRTITDTQYF.

The rearrangement uses TRBV7-8 and TRBJ2-7, with a weak D call TRBD1 (5 bases). The CDR3 extends over 14 amino acids. The germline V and J ends were trimmed by 2 bases and 6 bases, with 14 bases remaining between them. The germline CDR1 and CDR2 sequences are SGHVS and FQNEAQ. CDR3 coding DNA: TGTGCCAGCAGCTTAAATCAGGGCACGGGCGAGCAGTACTTC. Its translation is CASSLNQGTGEQYF.

In this sample, this clone turned up a few times. V is TRBV7-6 and J is TRBJ2-2, with TRBD2 matching 7 bases. Germline V gene data show CDR1 as SGHVS and CDR2 as FNYEAQ. CDR3 length equals 16 residues. V was pared by 5 bases and J by 7 bases, with 13 bases of the junction left unmatched. This CDR3 is CASSNLNRGDIGELFF. As DNA, the CDR3 is TGTGCCAGCAGCAACCTTAATCGGGGGGATATCGGGGAGCTGTTTTTT.

The rearrangement uses TRBV2 and TRBJ1-5, with 7 bases fitting TRBD1. V trimming: 3 bases; J trimming: 3 bases; junction bases outside the gene matches: 2. CDR3 length: 14 residues. Germline V gene sequence: CDR1 SNHLY, CDR2 FYNNEI. The CDR3 bases are TGTGCCAGCAGTGATGGACAGGACAATCAGCCCCAGCATTTT. It translates to CASSDGQDNQPQHF.

The chain couples TRBV9 to TRBJ2-1; a possible D gene is TRBD2 (6 bases). There are 12 residues in the CDR3. The V and J ends lost 3 bases and 8 bases respectively, with 9 bases between them. The germline gives CDR1 SGDLS, CDR2 YYNGEE. CDR3 in DNA: TGTGCCAGCAGCGCGGGGGTGGATGAGCAGTTCTTC. It encodes CASSAGVDEQFF.